This entry lists 31 T cell receptor beta chains sequenced from one sample in a study of T cell responses to AZD1222 COVID-19 vaccine (dated by TCRdb to the early 2020s). Preparation of the library involved the immunoSEQ multiplex PCR assay. The source is immuneACCESS, and TCRdb retained only in-frame sequences with V and J called. Part of the clones is not carried over; for the studies checked, unresolved V genes explain less than half of this, and the remainder is unexplained. In this sample the table shows about 120,000 clones, 75% to 95% of which occur a single time. The ten biggest clones cover 5% to 6.5% of the sample. This specimen's time point label, interpreted: baseline before first vaccination. This sample comprised peripheral blood, obtained on day 0 of AZD1222 vaccination. The receptors come from an adult in good health.

This chain joins TRBV28 and TRBJ1-5, with D perhaps matching TRBD1 (5 bases). The germline V gene encodes CDR1 MDHEN and CDR2 SYDVKM. V gave up 3 bases and J gave up 0 bases, with 12 bases separating them. This CDR3 has 16 amino acids. The CDR3 bases are TGTGCCAGCAGTTTTTTGGGGACCTATAGCAATCAGCCCCAGCATTTT. Translated: CASSFLGTYSNQPQHF.

The chain employs TRBV5-1 and TRBJ1-3, with TRBD1 matching over 9 bases. The CDR3 loop spans 14 amino acids. Trimming took 2 bases from V and 7 from J; bases not matched to a gene: 4. Germline V gene sequence: CDR1 SGHRS, CDR2 YFSETQ. The DNA for the CDR3 is TGCGCCAGCAGCTTTGGGACAGGGAGTAACACCATATATTTT. Its translation: CASSFGTGSNTIYF. The entire variable domain, with the rest obtained from reference TRBV5-1 and TRBJ1-3, is as follows: KAGVTQTPRYLIKTRGQQVTLSCSPISGHRSVSWYQQTPGQGLQFLFEYFSETQRNKGNFPGRFSGRQFSNSRSEMNVSTLELGDSALYLCASSFGTGSNTIYFGEGSWLTVV.

The rearrangement uses TRBV6-1 and TRBJ2-5; no firm D call. CDR3 length equals 14 residues. The ends were cut back, 0 bases at V and 5 bases at J, with 10 bases in the middle. Per the germline V gene, CDR1 is MNHNS and CDR2 is SASEGT. The CDR3 DNA reads as TGTGCCAGCAGTGAAGCTGGGCTAGGGGAGACCCAGTACTTC. Translating it yields CASSEAGLGETQYF.

V and J are TRBV27 and TRBJ2-5, with 7 bases lining up with TRBD2. Germline V gene lookup returns CDR1 MNHEY and CDR2 SMNVEV (reference sequence). There are 15 residues in the CDR3. V lost 7 bases and J lost 4; bases outside the gene matches: 12. CDR3 sequence: CASNQGLPLRETQYF. CDR3 DNA: TGTGCCAGCAACCAGGGACTACCACTACGAGAGACCCAGTACTTC.

The rearrangement joins TRBV19 to TRBJ1-5; 9 nucleotides line up with TRBD1. The CDR3 covers 15 residues. Unmatched junction bases numbered 6, after V lost 5 bases and J lost 4 bases. The V gene's germline CDR1 is LNHDA and CDR2 SQIVND (reference sequence). DNA of the CDR3: TGTGCCAGTAGTCCCCGGGGACAGGGAAATCAGCCCCAGCATTTT. This translates into CASSPRGQGNQPQHF.

The chain combines TRBV5-1 with TRBJ1-6; TRBD1 agrees at 10 bases. Germline lookup yields CDR1 SGHRS and CDR2 YFSETQ. V shed 4 bases, J shed 10 bases, and the junction held 11 bases outside the gene matches. The CDR3 loop spans 16 amino acids. The CDR3 DNA follows: TGCGCCAGCAGCCCCGGGACAGGGGACTTTGGGTCACCCCTCCACTTT. Translating it yields CASSPGTGDFGSPLHF.

This chain connects TRBV19 to TRBJ2-5, with 8 bases fitting TRBD2. Trimming cost V 6 bases and J 5 bases; bases outside gene matches: 5. This CDR3 spans 13 amino acids. The germline V gene has CDR1 LNHDA and CDR2 SQIVND (reference sequence). The CDR3 protein is CASSVRGAETQYF. DNA of the CDR3: TGTGCCAGTAGCGTGCGGGGGGCGGAGACCCAGTACTTC.

The sample holds one count of this clone. V and J are TRBV11-1 and TRBJ2-3; tentative D call: TRBD2 (6 bases). The CDR3 consists of 15 residues. V lost 5 bases and J lost 8, with 20 bases in between. Germline-derived CDR1 and CDR2 are SGHAT and FQDESV (reference sequence). The CDR3 spells CASSPILGGQTTQYF. The CDR3 DNA reads TGTGCCAGCAGCCCGATCCTAGGAGGGCAGACTACGCAGTATTTT.

About this clone itself: One end of the junction fails to match germline, which may point to a read error. The chain employs TRBV5-4 and TRBJ2-1, with 14 bases that match TRBD2. Germline CDR1 SGHNT, CDR2 YYREEE (reference sequence). The length of the CDR3 is 15 residues. In nucleotides, the CDR3 is TGTGCCAGCAGATTGGGACTAGCGGGAGTCGATGAGCAGTTCTTC. Protein product: CASRLGLAGVDEQFF.

The gene calls are TRBV30 and TRBJ2-7; 9 bases fit TRBD1. The CDR3 is made up of 14 amino acids. V shed 6 bases, J shed 5 bases, and the junction held 11 bases outside the gene matches. Germline V gene data show CDR1 as GTSNPN and CDR2 as SVGIG (reference sequence). Here the CDR3 reads CACLLPGQGNEQYF. DNA of the CDR3: TGTGCCTGTCTTCTCCCGGGACAGGGAAACGAGCAGTACTTC.

This chain connects TRBV2 to TRBJ1-1; 11 nucleotides match TRBD1. CDR1 SNHLY and CDR2 FYNNEI come from the germline V gene. V was clipped by 8 bases and J by 5 bases; unmatched bases: 13. The CDR3 totals 16 residues. The CDR3 loop reads CASFGQGAKSSTEAFF. DNA of the CDR3: TGTGCCAGCTTCGGACAGGGGGCAAAGAGTAGTACTGAAGCTTTCTTT.

CDR3 amino acids: CASSQGRARNTEAFF. CDR3 nucleotides: TGTGCCAGCAGCCAAGGGCGAGCTAGGAACACTGAAGCTTTCTTT. The rearrangement uses TRBV3-1 (or the pseudogene TRBV3-2) and TRBJ1-1; no definite D call. The germline V gene encodes CDR1 LGHDT and CDR2 YNNKEL (reference sequence). V was clipped by 1 base and J by 1 base, with 10 bases between them. The CDR3 extends over 15 amino acids.

This clone has only one observation. The rearrangement joins TRBV28 to TRBJ2-3; TRBD2 agrees at 10 bases. V shed 4 bases, J shed 3 bases, and the junction held 4 bases outside the gene matches. This CDR3 has 15 amino acids. Germline V gene data show CDR1 as MDHEN and CDR2 as SYDVKM. CDR3 protein: CASSSLAGFTDTQYF. CDR3 bases: TGTGCCAGCAGTTCACTAGCGGGATTTACAGATACGCAGTATTTT.

This chain links TRBV9 with TRBJ2-2; either TRBD1 or TRBD2 may fit D (5 bases each). The length of the CDR3 is 15 residues. CDR1 and CDR2 from the germline V gene are SGDLS and YYNGEE. The ends were cut back, 6 bases at V and 3 bases at J, with 15 bases in the middle. CDR3 sequence reads: CASTPGRPDTGELFF. The DNA for the CDR3 is TGTGCCAGCACTCCGGGGCGACCGGACACCGGGGAGCTGTTTTTT.

This sequence joins TRBV6-1 and TRBJ1-1; D is unclear. The CDR3 spans 14 residues. V was clipped by 2 bases and J by 9 bases, with 16 bases between them. The germline V gene has CDR1 MNHNS and CDR2 SASEGT. In DNA form, the CDR3 reads TGTGCCAGCAGTGAACCCCCGGACGGACTAAAAGCTTTCTTT. Translation: CASSEPPDGLKAFF.

The gene calls are TRBV7-3 and TRBJ2-2; TRBD1 matches at 8 bases. CDR1 is SGHTA, CDR2 FQGTGA, per germline. The CDR3 has 15 residues. The trim removed 3 bases at V and 1 base at J, leaving 1 base unmatched. The chain's CDR3 is CASSFGQGNTGELFF. In DNA form, the CDR3 reads TGTGCCAGCAGCTTCGGACAGGGGAACACCGGGGAGCTGTTTTTT.

The chain carries TRBV27 and TRBJ1-1, with a possible D match to TRBD1 (6 bases). This CDR3 region has 12 residues. The germline V and J ends were trimmed by 6 bases and 9 bases, with 14 bases remaining between them. CDR1 MNHEY and CDR2 SMNVEV come from the germline V gene (reference sequence). The CDR3 sequence: CASRPDGQKAFF. In nucleotides, the CDR3 is TGTGCCAGCAGGCCAGACGGACAGAAAGCTTTCTTT.

V usage is TRBV18 and J usage is TRBJ2-7; the D gene is possibly TRBD1 (5 bases). Germline assignment: CDR1 KGHSH and CDR2 LQKENI. Deletions cut 5 bases from V and 6 bases from J, with 14 bases between. The CDR3 length is 13 residues. The DNA of the CDR3 is TGTGCCAGCTCAAATCACCAGGGTACCGAGCAGTACTTC. Residues: CASSNHQGTEQYF.

The table lists this clone with a count of one. The chain couples TRBV4-1 to TRBJ1-5; TRBD1 matches at 8 bases. Germline CDR1 is MGHRA and CDR2 is YSYEKL. V shed 1 base, J shed 6 bases, and the junction held 8 bases outside the gene matches. The CDR3 covers 16 residues. The CDR3 loop reads CASSQVDRGRLQPQHF. For the CDR3, the DNA is TGCGCCAGCAGCCAAGTAGACAGGGGCCGTCTTCAGCCCCAGCATTTT.

The rearrangement joins TRBV6-4 to TRBJ1-1, with D uncertain. There are 14 residues in the CDR3. Trimming shortened V by 5 bases and J by 1 base, and 11 bases separated the two germline ends. Germline V gene lookup returns CDR1 MRHNA and CDR2 SNTAGT. In DNA form, the CDR3 reads TGTGCCAGCAGTTCGGCCCCAGGGAACACTGAAGCTTTCTTT. Its protein is CASSSAPGNTEAFF.

The V and J genes are TRBV10-3 and TRBJ2-3; a weak D match, TRBD1 (6 bases). This CDR3 contains 14 residues. Deletions cut 4 bases from V and 5 bases from J, with 13 bases between. Germline CDR1 is ENHRY and CDR2 is SYGVKD. The CDR3 reads CAISARDIQDTQYF. The CDR3 nucleotides read TGTGCCATCAGTGCCCGGGACATACAAGATACGCAGTATTTT.

The rearrangement links TRBV18 to TRBJ2-5; no definite D call. The CDR3 totals 11 residues. Germline-derived CDR1 and CDR2 are KGHSH and LQKENI. The V end lost 6 bases, the J end lost 3 bases, and 5 bases lay between the germline ends. CDR3 coding DNA: TGTGCCAGCTCTCAAAAAGAGACCCAGTACTTC. Its translation: CASSQKETQYF.

The CDR3: CASQGGFNEQFF. The CDR3 bases are TGTGCCAGTCAGGGGGGGTTCAATGAGCAGTTCTTC. The V and J genes are TRBV19 and TRBJ2-1, with D tentatively TRBD1 or TRBD2 (7 bases each). The V end was cut by 8 bases, the J end by 6 bases, with 11 bases between. CDR1 is LNHDA, CDR2 SQIVND, per germline (reference sequence). This CDR3 is built from 12 residues.

The V and J genes are TRBV5-1 and TRBJ2-5; no firm D call. Trimming shortened V by 0 bases and J by 2 bases, and 8 bases separated the two germline ends. The CDR3 has 14 residues. CDR1 and CDR2 (germline): SGHRS, YFSETQ. CDR3 amino acids: CASSLARPQETQYF. The CDR3 DNA reads as TGCGCCAGCAGCTTGGCCCGACCACAAGAGACCCAGTACTTC.

The J gene is TRBJ1-5, the V gene TRBV3-1 (or the pseudogene TRBV3-2); D is unclear. The germline CDR1 and CDR2 sequences are LGHDT and YNNKEL (reference sequence). CDR3 length equals 15 residues. Trimming pared 1 base from V and 2 bases from J, leaving 9 bases between. This CDR3 reads CASSQGYGGNQPQHF. The CDR3 bases are TGTGCCAGCAGCCAAGGTTACGGGGGCAATCAGCCCCAGCATTTT.

The rearrangement links TRBV5-1 to TRBJ2-7; no definite D call. Germline V gene data show CDR1 as SGHRS and CDR2 as YFSETQ. The CDR3 is 10 residues long. V dropped 3 bases and J dropped 4 bases, with 2 bases sitting between them. CDR3 region: CASSSYEQYF. The CDR3, as DNA: TGCGCCAGCAGCTCTTACGAGCAGTACTTC.

The rearrangement links TRBV3-1 (or the pseudogene TRBV3-2) to TRBJ1-1; perhaps TRBD1 as D (6 bases). Per the germline V gene, CDR1 is LGHDT and CDR2 is YNNKEL (reference sequence). The CDR3 totals 16 residues. Deletions cut 2 bases from V and 1 base from J, with 14 bases between. CDR3 in amino acids: CASSQNPGVRNTEAFF. The CDR3 nucleotides are TGTGCCAGCAGCCAAAACCCAGGGGTTCGGAACACTGAAGCTTTCTTT.

The rearrangement joins TRBV28 to TRBJ2-2; weak D call: TRBD2 (5 bases). CDR3 length equals 14 residues. Germline-derived CDR1 and CDR2 are MDHEN and SYDVKM. V was clipped by 8 bases and J by 0 bases, with 10 bases between them. Written as DNA, the CDR3 is TGTGCCAGCCTAGCCGACGCGAACACCGGGGAGCTGTTTTTT. Amino acid sequence: CASLADANTGELFF.

Concerning this clone itself: Other DNA sequences in the same sample also yield this CDR3. V gene TRBV7-3 combines with J gene TRBJ2-2; D gene uncertain. The CDR3 contains 14 residues. CDR1 is SGHTA, CDR2 FQGTGA, per germline. Trimming stripped 3 bases from V and 2 bases from J, with 7 bases between. The CDR3 bases are TGTGCCAGCAGCTTCGGCGGCAACACCGGGGAGCTGTTTTTT. Translated, it gives CASSFGGNTGELFF.

The rearrangement links TRBV18 to TRBJ1-4; maybe TRBD1 (6 bases). This CDR3 spans 15 amino acids. CDR1 is KGHSH, CDR2 LQKENI, per germline. V lost 3 bases and J 6 bases, leaving 14 bases between the germline ends. The CDR3 DNA is TGTGCCAGCTCACCGAACAGGGCAGATCATGAAAAACTGTTTTTT. This sequence encodes CASSPNRADHEKLFF.

The V gene is TRBV5-1, the J gene TRBJ1-6; 7 bases match TRBD1. From germline, CDR1 is SGHRS and CDR2 YFSETQ. The length of the CDR3 is 18 residues. J was trimmed by 9 bases and V by 2 bases; bases with no gene match: 17. CDR3 region: CASSLSPFRDSNSSPLHF. CDR3 bases: TGCGCCAGCAGCTTATCCCCTTTCCGGGACAGCAATTCTTCACCCCTCCACTTT.